Listed below are T cell receptor beta chains from one sample, sequenced in a study of T cells expressing NK-cell markers. One entry per CDR3 protein, without DNA, is what TCRdb gives after re-calling the 5' RACE reads. This listing includes just under 150,000 distinct CDR3 sequences. The specimen was blood T cells: a sorted CD56 or NKG2C T cell subset, CD4+ or CD8+ T cells, or bulk PBMC T cells (not recorded which). The receptors derive from a man in his late teens or twenties in good health. Each CDR3 is given with its conserved first and last residue.

TRBJ1-1 TRBV12-3/TRBV12-4 CASSFGRGPTEAFF
TRBJ1-5 TRBV6-6 CASSYTLGEPQHF
TRBJ2-6 TRBV24-1 CATGPLKISGANVLTF
TRBJ2-7 TRBV4-1 CASSQKPEGHEQYF
TRBJ2-1 TRBV20-1 CSATPIAPQREMLDEQFF
TRBJ2-1 TRBV4-2 CASSLEAGGPNEQFF
TRBJ2-3 TRBV6-1 CASTRGSWQGKDTQYF
TRBJ2-5 TRBV10-1 CASSESKDFWETQYF
TRBJ2-1 TRBV2 CASSAPGDEQFF
TRBJ1-5 TRBV19 CASQSVSNQPQHF
TRBJ2-2 TRBV11-2 CASRPGLAGVGTGELFF
TRBJ2-7 TRBV4-3 CASSQGLTSGYEQYF
TRBJ2-1 TRBV20-1 CSARDPAGPDYNEQFF
TRBJ2-1 TRBV14 CASSQGLLGTSDYNEQFF
TRBJ1-6 TRBV27 CASSISGDRNSPLHF
TRBJ2-7 TRBV29-1 CSAGSSYEQYF
TRBJ2-1 TRBV7-9 CAGTSGSTHEQFF
TRBJ2-1 TRBV12-3/TRBV12-4 CANPEGPRNEQFF
TRBJ2-1 TRBV7-2 CASSLFKGVYYEQFF
TRBJ1-5 TRBV2 CASSEGSSAGPQHF
TRBJ2-1 TRBV24-1 CATINYHSGAYNEQFF
TRBJ2-2 TRBV4-3 CASSQFQAWNTGELFF
TRBJ2-3 TRBV10-3 CAISESPTVASTDTQYF
TRBJ2-1 TRBV4-2 CASSQDRGDRGNNEQFF
TRBJ2-3 TRBV27 CASSRGTGGFTDTQYF
TRBJ2-7 TRBV29-1 CSVLTGFIYEQYF
TRBJ2-1 TRBV4-2 CASSQSFLSSYNEQFF
TRBJ2-5 TRBV20-1 CSARETETQYF
TRBJ2-2 TRBV7-3 CASSASVGGELFF
TRBJ2-5 TRBV5-1 CASSLQEIGETQYF
TRBJ2-7 TRBV29-1 CSVVMPLSETGYEQYF
TRBJ2-7 TRBV6-5 CATVSRTGDSYEQYF
TRBJ2-3 TRBV30 CAWRTGADTQYF
TRBJ1-5 TRBV12-3/TRBV12-4 CASSIGQGVTMPQHF
TRBJ2-1 TRBV19 CASWGSTYNEQFF
TRBJ2-7 TRBV5-4 CASSPTGTNYEQYF
TRBJ2-1 TRBV7-6 CASSLAEGRGNNEQFF
TRBJ2-1 TRBV4-1 CASSHASNIAGWTNEQFF
TRBJ2-7 TRBV12-3/TRBV12-4 CASSASRTSGGEQYF
TRBJ2-5 TRBV23-1 CASSPSLPGQQETQYF
TRBJ2-2 TRBV15 CATSPRGGPGELFF
TRBJ1-2 TRBV4-3 CASSQDGGLGYGYTF
TRBJ2-3 TRBV4-1 CASSQEGGAGRADTQYF
TRBJ1-5 TRBV27 CASRGTGLQPQHF
TRBJ2-1 TRBV29-1 CSVVTSGSSEQFF
TRBJ1-2 TRBV4-2 CASSQTSGGPNYGYTF
TRBJ2-3 TRBV7-7 CASSLAVNTDTQYF
TRBJ1-4 TRBV29-1 CSARQGENEKLFF
TRBJ2-2 TRBV12-5 CASGFQGTGELFF
TRBJ2-6 TRBV4-3 CASSQVQGVAGANVLTF
TRBJ1-4 TRBV6-1 CASSEFGQGLINEKLFF
TRBJ2-2 TRBV4-1 CASSRPAGTSTGELFF
TRBJ2-1 TRBV3-1 CASSLRVTRGALEEQFF